This T cell receptor (beta chain) was documented in a study of blood T cell repertoires in COVID-19. Study context: The United States, Italy and Spain were the sources of the acute and convalescent COVID-19 samples. Sample material is recorded as cDNA or gDNA derived from T cells, B-cell-depleted T cells, or PBMCs.

In the study's own analysis: Researchers report that nucleated cell counts were estimated from reference gene primer amplification. Measured with immunoSEQ multiplex PCR; TCRdb has only the in-frame clones, and not every one. For V, J and clone size, that table is used; D and trimming come from the DNA. The table includes under 45,000 clones, 87% detected once. V was clipped by 6 bases and J by 4 bases; unmatched bases: 2. CDR3 size: 14 residues. Germline CDR1 is MNHEY and CDR2 is SVGAGI. This clonotype was sampled from a man at least 80 years old with active COVID-19. Input material: peripheral blood. J is TRBJ2-1 and V is TRBV6-5, with 11 bases aligning to TRBD2. The CDR3 loop is CASRGLAVYNEQFF. Written as DNA, the CDR3 is TGTGCCAGCAGGGGACTAGCGGTTTACAATGAGCAGTTCTTC.